This TCR beta chain was captured by sequencing in a study of blood T cells in healthy people across ages. Study-wide context: About one barcoded beta molecule per two T cells was captured by template switching.

With respect to this clonotype: Its specificity is not known.

Study-wide findings and caveats: Samples with more naive T cells showed higher observed beta diversity.

Total RNA extracted from each sample amounted to at least 6 micrograms. Next came a second PCR, run for about 7 to 11 cycles, which used a sample-barcoded 5' primer along with a J-beta primer mix. TCRdb reanalysed the 5' RACE reads using MiXCR and keeps one entry per CDR3 protein. The sample lists approximately 820,000 distinct CDR3 sequences, roughly 44% seen once, with roughly a fifth in the top ten. This sequence originates from a man aged 60 to 69 in good health. The source material was blood.

CDR3 sequence (DNA): TGTGCCAGCAGTGGCCCGTGGGGGGTAGGCTACACCTTC. Its translation: CASSGPWGVGYTF. The V gene is TRBV27, the J gene TRBJ1-2, with D possibly matching TRBD1 (5 bases). Germline V lookup: CDR1 MNHEY, CDR2 SMNVEV (reference sequence). Trimming left V 5 bases short and J 8 bases short, with 15 bases between. This CDR3 region has 13 residues.